This T cell receptor beta chain was retrieved from a study of shared clonotypes between healthy human individuals (dated by TCRdb to between 2020 and 2021). Regarding the complete study: A couple of women and a few men aged 18 to 49 years were included in the cohort. To estimate repertoire size and how much clonotype sharing occurs between individuals, the study deeply sequenced the blood TCR repertoires of a handful of healthy adults. Libraries were prepared and TCR repertoires were sequenced by different laboratories using diverse techniques, in order to increase sequencing depth and limit assay-specific biases. Per donor, leukapheresis produced somewhere between about 0.8 and 9.5 billion PBMCs. Per donor, three plates each were used for CD4 naive and CD4 memory, two for CD8 naive, and one for CD8 memory. What the study reported, not specific to this receptor: Estimated clonotype richness was generally larger for naive than for memory subsets. Because the study included a small number of donors, the genetic and exposure-history diversity represented was limited. Higher generation probabilities were observed for clonotypes shared by all four sorted-subset donors than for non-shared clonotypes. Rarefaction of sorted-subset datasets indicated incomplete sequencing despite the large sequencing depth. Only blood was sampled, and tissue TCR repertoires likely differ from those in blood. Approximately 5% of naive CD4, 3.5% of naive CD8, around 2.3% of memory CD4, and 0.35% to 0.5% of memory CD8 clonotypes were shared across several donors. Pairwise subsampling indicated that sequencing depth was expected to affect the degree of clonotype sharing among donors.

For the CD8 naive samples, CD45RO-negative cells were positively selected for CCR7, yielding a CD45RA+CCR7+ population from which TemRA cells were excluded. Donors were healthy HIV-negative adults with no recently reported acute infections or vaccinations. Only Caucasian adults living in Nashville, Tennessee, USA were represented among the donors. After blood collection by leukapheresis, PBMCs were isolated using Ficoll-Histopaque density gradient centrifugation and then cryopreserved in the vapor phase of liquid nitrogen. Analytical flow cytometry was used to check the purity and quantity of each magnetically sorted T cell population. Each sorted fraction had its genomic DNA isolated and then quantified by UV absorbance on a Nanodrop 2000c. Using the deep immunoSEQ assay, multiplex PCR amplified TCR CDR3 regions from genomic DNA. Extracted genomic DNA from each cell subset was spread evenly across all wells of several immunoSEQ 96-well plates, with each plate serving as a replicate. For sorted subsets, each replicate PCR was loaded with roughly 200 ng genomic DNA, equivalent to 32,000 or so T cell genomes. Purified libraries were quantified with a Qubit 3.0 fluorometer, sized on a Bioanalyzer 2100, and re-quantified with the KAPA Library Quantification kit. Each immunoSEQ 96-well plate was sequenced on its own single-read 150-cycle Illumina NextSeq 550 flow cell. In the authors' own workflow: The immunoSEQ output contained only junctional sequences without quality scores, so filtering could not match that applied to full-length reads. Sequences were annotated with PyIR, a Python wrapper for IgBLAST v1.9, and V/J genes and CDR3 were assigned using IMGT germline references. Reads were filtered out if the reads had weak V/J assignments (E-value above 1e-6), no CDR3, stop codons, out-of-frame junctions, or ambiguous translated residues. V3J clonotypes were defined by identical inferred V gene, J gene, and CDR3 amino acid sequence. Percentage overlap between repertoires was calculated by dividing the number of shared unique clonotypes by the size of the smaller repertoire. Repertoire richness was assessed with RTK rarefaction, the Chao1 estimator, and Recon v2.1 estimates of unobserved clonotypes. Generation probabilities for all TCRbeta clonotypes obtained by the gDNA method from a handful of donors were computed using OLGA. Drawn from immuneACCESS, this table holds only the in-frame rearrangements with V and J called that TCRdb kept. Clones are partly lost; checked studies trace under half to an unresolved V gene and leave the rest unexplained. That table gives V, J and clone size, and the DNA gave D and trimming. For this sample the table gives under 2,000,000 clones, of which around 96% were detected only once. The biggest ten clones account for under 1.5% of the sample.

Worth noting for this clone: Its cognate antigen has yet to be identified. Per-nucleotide qualities are absent, and no much larger clonotype sits a single base away.

Material: naive CD8+ T cells sorted from blood. The cell subset or site label for this specimen denotes: CD45RA+CCR7+. This receptor was taken from a man aged 18 to 29 in good health.

Read as DNA, the sequence is TGTGCCAGCAGTCCACGGGGGTTTAATGAAAAACTGTTTTTT. This encodes CASSPRGFNEKLFF. Recombination joined TRBV28 with TRBJ1-4; matching of 5 bases hints at TRBD1 as the D gene. Relative to germline, V is 5 bases shorter and J is 4 bases shorter, with 11 bases between their ends. The germline V gene sets CDR1 to MDHEN and CDR2 to SYDVKM. The CDR3 goes from the cysteine to the phenylalanine over 14 residues. Only the CDR3 DNA stays, 42 bases, in frame from base 1. Outside the CDR3, residues come from the reference TRBV28 and TRBJ1-4 proteins, so the full variable domain is: DVKVTQSSRYLVKRTGEKVFLECVQDMDHENMFWYRQDPGLGLRLIYFSYDVKMKEKGDIPEGYSVSREKKERFSLILESASTNQTSMYLCASSPRGFNEKLFFGSGTQLSVL.